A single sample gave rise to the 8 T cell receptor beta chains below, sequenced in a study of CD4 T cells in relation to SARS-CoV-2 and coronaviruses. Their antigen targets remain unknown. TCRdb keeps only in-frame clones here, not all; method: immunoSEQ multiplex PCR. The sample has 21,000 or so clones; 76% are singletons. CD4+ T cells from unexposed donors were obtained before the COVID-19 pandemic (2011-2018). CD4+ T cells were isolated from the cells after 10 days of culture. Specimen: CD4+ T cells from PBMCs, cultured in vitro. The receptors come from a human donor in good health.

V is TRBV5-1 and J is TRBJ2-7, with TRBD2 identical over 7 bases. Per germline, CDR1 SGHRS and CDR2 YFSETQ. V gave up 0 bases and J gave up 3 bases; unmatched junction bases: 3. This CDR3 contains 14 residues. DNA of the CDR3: TGCGCCAGCAGCTTGGCGGGACTAAGCTACGAGCAGTACTTC. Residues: CASSLAGLSYEQYF. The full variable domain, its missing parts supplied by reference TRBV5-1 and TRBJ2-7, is KAGVTQTPRYLIKTRGQQVTLSCSPISGHRSVSWYQQTPGQGLQFLFEYFSETQRNKGNFPGRFSGRQFSNSRSEMNVSTLELGDSALYLCASSLAGLSYEQYFGPGTRLTVT.

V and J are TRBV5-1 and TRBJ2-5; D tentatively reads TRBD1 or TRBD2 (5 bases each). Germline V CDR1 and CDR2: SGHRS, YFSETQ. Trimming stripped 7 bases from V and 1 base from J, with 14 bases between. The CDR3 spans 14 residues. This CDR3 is CASRPGRLQETQYF. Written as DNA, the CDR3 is TGCGCCAGCCGGCCGGGACGCCTCCAAGAGACCCAGTACTTC.

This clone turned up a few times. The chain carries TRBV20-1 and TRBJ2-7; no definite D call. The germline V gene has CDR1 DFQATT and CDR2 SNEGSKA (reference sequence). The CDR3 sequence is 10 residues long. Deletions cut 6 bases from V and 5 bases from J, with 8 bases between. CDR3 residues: CSAGAHEQYF. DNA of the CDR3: TGCAGTGCGGGTGCTCACGAGCAGTACTTC.

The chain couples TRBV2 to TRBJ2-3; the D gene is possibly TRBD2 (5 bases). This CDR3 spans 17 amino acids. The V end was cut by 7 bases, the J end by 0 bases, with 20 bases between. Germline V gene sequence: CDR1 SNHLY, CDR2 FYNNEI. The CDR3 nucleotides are TGTGCCAGCATCGAAGATCGGGGTTTAATAAGCACAGATACGCAGTATTTT. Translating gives CASIEDRGLISTDTQYF.

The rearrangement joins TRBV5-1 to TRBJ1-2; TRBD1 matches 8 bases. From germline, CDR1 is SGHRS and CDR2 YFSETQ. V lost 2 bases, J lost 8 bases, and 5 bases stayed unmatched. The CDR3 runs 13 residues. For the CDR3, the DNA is TGCGCCAGCAGCTTTTCAGGGGGCGGGGGCTACACCTTC. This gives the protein CASSFSGGGGYTF.

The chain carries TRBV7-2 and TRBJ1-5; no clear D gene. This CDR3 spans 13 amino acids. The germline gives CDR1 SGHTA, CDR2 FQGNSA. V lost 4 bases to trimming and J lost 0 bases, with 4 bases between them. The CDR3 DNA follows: TGTGCCAGCAGCTCCTATAGCAATCAGCCCCAGCATTTT. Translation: CASSSYSNQPQHF.

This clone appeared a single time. The CDR3 DNA sequence: TGTGCCACCAGTACAGTAAGGGAGGGAACCTCCCAGTACTTC. As protein: CATSTVREGTSQYF. The rearrangement links TRBV24-1 to TRBJ2-5; 7 bases are a match to TRBD2. CDR1 and CDR2 from the germline V gene are KGHDR and SFDVKD. V dropped 6 bases and J dropped 9; count of bases not matched to a gene: 12. The CDR3 is 14 residues long.

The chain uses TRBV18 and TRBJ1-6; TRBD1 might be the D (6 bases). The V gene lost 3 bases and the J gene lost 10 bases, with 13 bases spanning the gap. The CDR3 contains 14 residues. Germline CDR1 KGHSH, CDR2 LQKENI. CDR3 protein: CASSPVQGRSPLHF. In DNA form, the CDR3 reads TGTGCCAGCTCACCGGTACAGGGTCGGTCACCCCTCCACTTT.